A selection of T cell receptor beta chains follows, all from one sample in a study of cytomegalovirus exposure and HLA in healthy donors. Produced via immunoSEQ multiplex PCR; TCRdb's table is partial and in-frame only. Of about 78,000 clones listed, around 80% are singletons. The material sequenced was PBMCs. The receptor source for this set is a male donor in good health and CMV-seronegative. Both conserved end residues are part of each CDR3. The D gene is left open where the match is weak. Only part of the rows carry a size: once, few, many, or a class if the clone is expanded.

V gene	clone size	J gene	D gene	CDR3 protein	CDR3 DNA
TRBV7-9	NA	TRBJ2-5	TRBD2	CASSQGLAGISETQYF	TGTGCCAGCAGCCAGGGACTAGCGGGGATTTCGGAGACCCAGTACTTC
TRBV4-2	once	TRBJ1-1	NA	CASSQELGGRANTEAFF	TGTGCCAGCAGCCAAGAGTTGGGGGGGAGGGCGAACACTGAAGCTTTCTTT
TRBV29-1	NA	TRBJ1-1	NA	CSVERGTNTEAFF	TGCAGCGTTGAAAGGGGAACGAACACTGAAGCTTTCTTT
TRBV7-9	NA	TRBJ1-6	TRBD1	CASSLGQGLDSPLHF	TGTGCCAGCAGCCTCGGACAGGGTTTGGATTCACCCCTCCACTTT
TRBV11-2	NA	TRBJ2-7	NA	CASSYDSPYEQYF	TGTGCCAGCAGCTACGACAGTCCCTACGAGCAGTACTTC
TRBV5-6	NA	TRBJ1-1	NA	CASSFLQGGYADTEAFF	TGTGCCAGCAGCTTTCTCCAGGGAGGGTACGCGGACACTGAAGCTTTCTTT
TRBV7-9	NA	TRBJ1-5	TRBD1	CASSSGQGGQPQHF	TGTGCCAGCAGCTCCGGACAGGGTGGACAGCCCCAGCATTTT
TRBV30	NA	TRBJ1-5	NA	CAWETARGQPQHF	TGTGCCTGGGAAACAGCAAGGGGTCAGCCCCAGCATTTT
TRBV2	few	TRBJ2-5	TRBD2	CASRTNSGRETQYF	TGTGCCAGCAGAACGAATAGCGGGAGAGAGACCCAGTACTTC
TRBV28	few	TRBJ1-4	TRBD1	CATLGDSTEKLFF	TGTGCCACCTTAGGGGACAGTACTGAAAAACTGTTTTTT
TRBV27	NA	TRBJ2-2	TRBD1	CASSLPSLDRGTGELFF	TGTGCCAGCAGTTTACCATCCCTGGACAGGGGGACCGGGGAGCTGTTTTTT
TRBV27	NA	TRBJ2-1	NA	CASSLSLGQGGDEQFF	TGTGCCAGCAGTTTATCGCTGGGGCAGGGAGGCGATGAGCAGTTCTTC
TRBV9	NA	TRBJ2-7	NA	CASSKGQKAYEQYF	TGTGCCAGCAGCAAAGGACAGAAAGCCTACGAGCAGTACTTC
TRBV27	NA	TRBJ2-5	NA	CASSLLRQETQYF	TGTGCCAGCAGTTTATTGCGGCAAGAGACCCAGTACTTC
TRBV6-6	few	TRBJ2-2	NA	CASSPYTGELFF	TGTGCCAGCAGTCCCTACACCGGGGAGCTGTTTTTT
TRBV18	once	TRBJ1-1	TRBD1	CASSRDRVSDTEAFF	TGTGCCAGCTCACGAGACAGGGTAAGCGACACTGAAGCTTTCTTT
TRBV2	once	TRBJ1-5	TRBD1	CASSYRGRGGLEPQNF	TGTGCCAGCAGTTACAGGGGTCGGGGAGGTTTGGAGCCCCAGAATTTT
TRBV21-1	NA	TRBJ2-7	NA	CASSKGVEGAGWDEQYF	TGTGCCAGCAGCAAAGGAGTGGAGGGCGCGGGTTGGGACGAGCAGTACTTC
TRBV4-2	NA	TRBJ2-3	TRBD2	CASSYSGTDTDTQYF	TGTGCCAGCAGCTATAGCGGGACCGACACAGATACGCAGTATTTT
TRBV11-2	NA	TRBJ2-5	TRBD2	CASSLARGPGGTQYF	TGTGCCAGCAGCTTAGCCAGAGGACCGGGGGGGACCCAGTACTTC
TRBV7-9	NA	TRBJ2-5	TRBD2	CASSLLSGGWGETQYF	TGTGCCAGCAGCCTCCTATCGGGGGGGTGGGGAGAGACCCAGTACTTC
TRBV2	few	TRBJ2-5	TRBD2	CASSAAGGPKETQYF	TGTGCCAGCAGTGCCGCGGGAGGGCCTAAAGAGACCCAGTACTTC
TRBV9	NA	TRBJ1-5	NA	CASSASAGDQPQHF	TGTGCCAGCAGCGCATCTGCGGGGGATCAGCCCCAGCATTTT
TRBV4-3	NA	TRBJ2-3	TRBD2	CASSQDWGGESGGFTDTQYF	TGCGCCAGCAGCCAAGATTGGGGAGGTGAAAGCGGGGGGTTCACAGATACGCAGTATTTT
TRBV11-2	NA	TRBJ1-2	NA	CASSLLPGNGYTF	TGTGCCAGTAGCTTATTGCCAGGGAATGGCTACACCTTC
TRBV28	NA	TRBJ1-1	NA	CASFLGLATEAFF	TGTGCCAGCTTCCTGGGCCTGGCGACTGAAGCTTTCTTT
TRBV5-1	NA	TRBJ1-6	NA	CASSLDRGYNSPLHF	TGCGCCAGCAGCTTGGATAGGGGCTATAATTCACCCCTCCACTTT
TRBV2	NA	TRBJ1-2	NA	CASSRGDGYTF	TGTGCCAGCAGTCGGGGGGACGGCTACACCTTC
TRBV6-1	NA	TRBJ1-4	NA	CASSVRQANEKLFF	TGTGCCAGCAGTGTGAGACAGGCTAATGAAAAACTGTTTTTT
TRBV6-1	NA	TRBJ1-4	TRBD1	CASIEKGQGRKLFF	TGTGCCAGCATCGAAAAGGGACAGGGTAGAAAACTGTTTTTT